Shown below are 27 T cell receptor beta chains from a single sample sequenced in a study of T-cell reconstitution after alpha-beta-depleted transplantation in children. Unique molecular identifiers were incorporated into the prepared TCRbeta library. MiXCR was run by TCRdb on the PCR reads, yielding one entry per CDR3 protein. The sample records some 200,000 distinct CDR3 sequences, approximately 8.4% being singletons. The sequencing used PBMCs, mostly from graft donor cells, collected 360 days after TCRalphabeta/CD19-depleted stem cell transplant. These TCRs come from a male patient between 2 and 10 years old who had a stem cell transplant for acute myeloid leukemia, so the T cells may come from the graft donor.

This clonotype has more than one count but fewer than ten. The rearrangement joins TRBV12-5 to TRBJ2-2, with 10 bases that match TRBD1. The CDR3 has 14 amino acids. Germline trimming cut 10 bases from V and 7 bases from J; bases unmatched to any gene: 9. The V gene's germline CDR1 is LGHNT and CDR2 FRNRAP. The CDR3 reads CATRGRTGGGELFF. CDR3 in DNA: TGTGCTACCCGAGGTCGGACAGGGGGCGGGGAGCTGTTTTTT.

This clonotype has just a few counts. The V call is TRBV6-1, the J call TRBJ1-2; D remains ambiguous. V gave up 0 bases and J gave up 4 bases, with 15 bases separating them. The CDR3 runs to 16 residues. Germline lookup yields CDR1 MNHNS and CDR2 SASEGT. CDR3 sequence: CASSEARNGLAYGYTF. The CDR3, as DNA: TGTGCCAGCAGTGAAGCCCGAAACGGATTGGCCTATGGCTACACCTTC.

There are a few counts of this clonotype. Germline is not matched at one junction end, which may reflect a read error. Here the CDR3 DNA reads TGCGCCAGCAGCTATTTCAGCAGACCTTCCCATGTCTTC. It codes for CASSYFSRPSHVF. V usage is TRBV5-1 and J usage is TRBJ2-1; D not certain. In germline, CDR1 is SGHRS, CDR2 YFSETQ. This CDR3 is built from 13 residues.

In regard to this clonotype: Sequence at one end of the junction differs from germline and may be a read error. The chain employs TRBV7-9 and TRBJ1-3; D is unresolved. There are 14 residues in the CDR3. Germline CDR1 reads SEHNR; CDR2 reads FQNEAQ (reference sequence). The CDR3, as DNA: TGTGCCAGCAGCTTAGCAGCGTTCGGAAACAGCATATATTTT. It translates to CASSLAAFGNSIYF.

The chain links TRBV6-1 to TRBJ2-2; TRBD1 matches at 7 bases. The CDR3 spans 16 residues. Losses at the gene ends were 5 bases for V and 6 bases for J; bases not matched to a gene: 12. The germline V gene encodes CDR1 MNHNS and CDR2 SASEGT. The CDR3 DNA follows: TGTGCCAGCAGTACCCCCAAGAAGACAGGGCCCGGGGAGCTGTTTTTT. It yields the protein CASSTPKKTGPGELFF.

This clonotype was seen repeatedly, ten times or more. This chain joins TRBV11-3 and TRBJ2-1; the match to TRBD2 covers 7 bases. The CDR3 is made up of 16 amino acids. CDR1 is SGHNT and CDR2 is YENEEA in the germline V gene. V trimming: 1 base; J trimming: 2 bases; junction bases outside the gene matches: 5. Here the CDR3 DNA reads TGTGCCAGCAGCTTAGGAACCGGGACTACCTACAATGAGCAGTTCTTC. Translated: CASSLGTGTTYNEQFF. The complete variable domain, with remaining parts taken from reference TRBV11-3 and TRBJ2-1, reads EAGVVQSPRYKIIEKKQPVAFWCNPISGHNTLYWYLQNLGQGPELLIRYENEEAVDDSQLPKDRFSAERLKGVDSTLKIQPAELGDSAVYLCASSLGTGTTYNEQFFGPGTRLTVL.

Regarding this clonotype: This may be a read error, as it is one base from a much larger clone. The gene calls are TRBV7-8 and TRBJ2-1, with D uncertain. There are 16 residues in the CDR3. Germline V gene data show CDR1 as SGHVS and CDR2 as FQNEAQ. This CDR3 is CASILSHSSSYNEQFF. The DNA of the CDR3 is TGTGCCAGCATCTTATCACACTCAAGCTCCTACAATGAGCAGTTCTTC.

This chain links TRBV5-1 with TRBJ2-5; 10 bases map to TRBD1. The ends lost 0 bases at V and 3 bases at J; junction bases unmatched: 5. This CDR3 region has 16 residues. In germline, CDR1 is SGHRS, CDR2 YFSETQ. The CDR3 is CASSLVAGTGEETQYF. In DNA, the CDR3 is TGCGCCAGCAGCTTGGTTGCCGGGACAGGGGAAGAGACCCAGTACTTC.

This clonotype was seen repeatedly, ten times or more. The genes are TRBV25-1 and TRBJ2-1; 8 bases line up with TRBD2. This CDR3 contains 19 residues. J was trimmed by 0 bases and V by 4 bases; bases with no gene match: 14. Germline CDR1 is MGHDK and CDR2 is SYGVNS. CDR3 DNA: TGTGCCAGCAGTGCGTCCTTCGGGACTAGGACGGGCTCCTACAATGAGCAGTTCTTC. Its translation: CASSASFGTRTGSYNEQFF.

The table lists this clonotype with many counts. V and J are TRBV7-9 and TRBJ1-4; the D gene is possibly TRBD1 (5 bases). Trimming shortened V by 2 bases and J by 8 bases, and 12 bases separated the two germline ends. The CDR3 length is 14 residues. Germline V gene lookup returns CDR1 SEHNR and CDR2 FQNEAQ (reference sequence). The CDR3 region is CASSLLGGQEKLFF. CDR3 nucleotide sequence: TGTGCCAGCAGCTTATTGGGGGGTCAAGAAAAACTGTTTTTT.

The table lists this clonotype with many counts. The chain employs TRBV20-1 and TRBJ2-1, with D maybe TRBD2 (7 bases). Trimming cost V 6 bases and J 4 bases, with 16 bases left between them. The germline CDR1 and CDR2 sequences are DFQATT and SNEGSKA (reference sequence). The CDR3 is made up of 14 amino acids. CDR3 nucleotide sequence: TGCAGTGCCCGAGGGGGGGCACCGTACAATGAGCAGTTCTTC. It yields the protein CSARGGAPYNEQFF.

V and J are TRBV28 and TRBJ2-2, with TRBD1 identical over 8 bases. Germline loops: CDR1 MDHEN, CDR2 SYDVKM. Trimming cost V 6 bases and J 7 bases; bases outside gene matches: 4. CDR3 length equals 13 residues. CDR3 sequence: CASSAGQGGELFF. DNA for the CDR3: TGTGCCAGCAGCGCCGGACAGGGCGGGGAGCTGTTTTTT.

This clonotype has more than one count but fewer than ten. The chain joins TRBV19 to TRBJ2-1; 9 nucleotides line up with TRBD2. The CDR3 has 15 residues. V was clipped by 6 bases and J by 6 bases; unmatched bases: 9. Germline CDR1 is LNHDA and CDR2 is SQIVND (reference sequence). The CDR3 region is CASRTFGLATNEQFF. In DNA form, the CDR3 reads TGTGCCAGTAGGACCTTTGGACTAGCGACCAATGAGCAGTTCTTC.

The rearrangement links TRBV19 to TRBJ2-2; 12 nucleotides line up with TRBD2. Per germline, CDR1 LNHDA and CDR2 SQIVND (reference sequence). Unmatched junction bases numbered 11, after V lost 6 bases and J lost 0 bases. The CDR3 totals 19 residues. The CDR3 sequence is CASSRIRTSGATNTGELFF. Here the CDR3 DNA reads TGTGCCAGTAGCCGGATTCGGACTAGCGGGGCGACGAACACCGGGGAGCTGTTTTTT.

As concerns this clonotype: Since a much larger clone is just one base distant, this may be a read error. The CDR3 does not close with the conserved phenylalanine or tryptophan, likely indicating a read error. This chain links TRBV12-3 or TRBV12-4 with TRBJ1-1; possibly TRBD1 for D (6 bases). The CDR3 is 15 residues long. V was cut by 1 base and J by 6 bases, with 15 bases left in between. CDR3 residues: CASSLGAGAVAEAFC. In DNA, the CDR3 is TGTGCCAGCAGTTTAGGGGCAGGGGCTGTCGCTGAAGCTTTCTGT.

The rearrangement uses TRBV18 and TRBJ2-1; TRBD2 agrees at 7 bases. CDR1 is KGHSH and CDR2 is LQKENI in the germline V gene. V dropped 6 bases and J dropped 7; count of bases not matched to a gene: 21. CDR3 length equals 18 residues. DNA for the CDR3: TGTGCCAGCTCCCCAGGTATAGCGGGCGGAACTCCGTATAATGAGCAGTTCTTC. This sequence encodes CASSPGIAGGTPYNEQFF.

This clonotype has ten or more counts. The chain couples TRBV7-9 to TRBJ2-1; TRBD1 aligns across 11 bases. The ends lost 5 bases at V and 4 bases at J; junction bases unmatched: 7. This CDR3 region has 16 residues. Germline lookup yields CDR1 SEHNR and CDR2 FQNEAQ (reference sequence). The CDR3 here is CASSPRGQGVYNEQFF. In nucleotides, the CDR3 is TGTGCCAGCAGCCCGCGGGGACAGGGGGTTTACAATGAGCAGTTCTTC.

This clonotype was counted at least ten times. This chain joins TRBV5-1 and TRBJ1-5, with 9 bases matching TRBD1. The V gene's germline CDR1 is SGHRS and CDR2 YFSETQ. With 4 bases clipped from V and 7 bases from J, the junction kept 6 bases outside the gene matches. This CDR3 contains 14 residues. CDR3 loop: CASSPGQGRQPQHF. In DNA form, the CDR3 reads TGCGCCAGCAGCCCAGGACAGGGGAGGCAGCCCCAGCATTTT.

This clonotype was observed many times. V and J are TRBV5-1 and TRBJ2-7; D gene unclear. Germline V lookup: CDR1 SGHRS, CDR2 YFSETQ. The germline V and J ends were trimmed by 3 bases and 2 bases, with 9 bases remaining between them. The CDR3 is made up of 13 amino acids. The CDR3 sequence: CASSSTWTYEQYF. The CDR3 DNA reads TGCGCCAGCAGCTCCACCTGGACCTACGAGCAGTACTTC.

The V gene is TRBV5-1, the J gene TRBJ1-1; D is unclear. Germline V gives CDR1 SGHRS, CDR2 YFSETQ. This CDR3 is built from 16 residues. V gave up 4 bases and J gave up 4 bases, with 20 bases separating them. The CDR3 sequence: CASSQRTVEFTTEAFF. CDR3 in DNA: TGCGCCAGCAGCCAGAGGACTGTGGAATTCACCACTGAAGCTTTCTTT.

The rearrangement links TRBV3-1 to TRBJ2-7; D is uncertain. V lost 0 bases, J lost 2 bases, and 5 bases lay in between. There are 13 residues in the CDR3. Per the germline V gene, CDR1 is LGHDT and CDR2 is YNNKEL (reference sequence). CDR3: CASSQDYPYEQYF. CDR3 nucleotides: TGTGCCAGCAGCCAAGATTACCCCTACGAGCAGTACTTC.

The rearrangement uses TRBV15 and TRBJ2-2; TRBD2 matches at 7 bases. The CDR3 length is 17 residues. V dropped 5 bases and J dropped 4; count of bases not matched to a gene: 13. Germline CDR1 reads LNHNV; CDR2 reads YYDKDF (reference sequence). CDR3 protein: CATSQGPSGSSTGELFF. CDR3 nucleotides: TGTGCCACCAGCCAAGGGCCTAGCGGTTCGAGCACCGGGGAGCTGTTTTTT.

Many counts were recorded for this clonotype. The V gene is TRBV6-5, the J gene TRBJ2-7, with 7 positions matching TRBD2. CDR1 is MNHEY, CDR2 SVGAGI, per germline. This CDR3 contains 19 residues. The V and J ends lost 3 bases and 2 bases, in that order; junction bases with no gene match: 19. The CDR3 bases are TGTGCCAGCAGTTATCCTATTTCAAGGGAGACTAGCCCAACCTACGAGCAGTACTTC. Its protein is CASSYPISRETSPTYEQYF.

This clonotype was observed at least ten times. The chain joins TRBV27 to TRBJ1-2, with D hard to call. Per germline, CDR1 MNHEY and CDR2 SMNVEV (reference sequence). Trimming removed 3 bases from V and 0 bases from J, with 5 bases in between. The CDR3 has 13 amino acids. CDR3: CASSFGANYGYTF. In DNA form, the CDR3 reads TGTGCCAGCAGTTTCGGAGCTAACTATGGCTACACCTTC.

Many counts were recorded for this clonotype. The rearrangement links TRBV12-3 or TRBV12-4 to TRBJ2-2, with 9 bases lining up with TRBD1. V was clipped by 7 bases and J by 6 bases; unmatched bases: 24. The CDR3 has 20 residues. Here the CDR3 reads CASTPRTGTGREQRSGELFF. CDR3 sequence (DNA): TGTGCCAGCACCCCTCGAACCGGGACAGGGCGTGAACAGCGATCCGGGGAGCTGTTTTTT.

This clonotype was recorded a few times. V gene TRBV15 combines with J gene TRBJ1-2; D remains unclear. V lost 2 bases, J lost 8 bases, and 18 bases lay in between. The CDR3 spans 15 residues. Germline V gives CDR1 LNHNV, CDR2 YYDKDF (reference sequence). Written as DNA, the CDR3 is TGTGCCACCAGCAGATTTGAACTGGACGGCTCAGGCTACACCTTC. Residues: CATSRFELDGSGYTF.

In its sample, this clonotype was seen a few times. The chain recombines TRBV20-1 with TRBJ1-2, with TRBD1 as a possible D gene (5 bases). Trimming stripped 6 bases from V and 8 bases from J, with 10 bases between. The length of the CDR3 is 10 residues. The germline V gene has CDR1 DFQATT and CDR2 SNEGSKA (reference sequence). The CDR3 DNA follows: TGCAGTGCAGGGGACCGGGGCTACACCTTC. Translated: CSAGDRGYTF.